The T cell receptor beta chain described here comes from a study of shared clonotypes between healthy human individuals. At the level of the study: Per-donor plates numbered three CD4 naive, three CD4 memory, two CD8 naive and one CD8 memory.

Using immunoSEQ multiplex PCR, the repertoire was profiled, and TCRdb retains in-frame clones only, with some absent. This table has over 2 million clones, about 95% appearing once. It was CD45RO-negative cells, positively selected for CCR7, that made up naive CD8 cells, with terminally differentiated effector memory CD45RA+ cells excluded. Study-wide results and limits: Between four donors, naive CD4 clonotypes were shared at a level of about 5%. Although depth was large, rarefaction showed that sequencing of the sorted subsets was incomplete. Clonotypes not shared had lower generation probabilities than those common to all four donors.

With regard to this clone: Its matching antigen is unknown.

The receptor was isolated from a man between 18 and 29 years old in good health. Sequences were obtained from naive CD8+ T cells sorted from blood.

CDR3 coding DNA: TGTGCCACCAGAGCGGGCACGTCCTACAATGAGCAGTTCTTC. It specifies CATRAGTSYNEQFF. The chain couples TRBV7-9 to TRBJ2-1, with D possibly TRBD2 on 6 matching bases. V was trimmed by 10 bases and J by 1 base, leaving 14 bases between them. The CDR3 is made up of 14 amino acids. The germline CDR1 and CDR2 sequences are SEHNR and FQNEAQ (reference sequence).